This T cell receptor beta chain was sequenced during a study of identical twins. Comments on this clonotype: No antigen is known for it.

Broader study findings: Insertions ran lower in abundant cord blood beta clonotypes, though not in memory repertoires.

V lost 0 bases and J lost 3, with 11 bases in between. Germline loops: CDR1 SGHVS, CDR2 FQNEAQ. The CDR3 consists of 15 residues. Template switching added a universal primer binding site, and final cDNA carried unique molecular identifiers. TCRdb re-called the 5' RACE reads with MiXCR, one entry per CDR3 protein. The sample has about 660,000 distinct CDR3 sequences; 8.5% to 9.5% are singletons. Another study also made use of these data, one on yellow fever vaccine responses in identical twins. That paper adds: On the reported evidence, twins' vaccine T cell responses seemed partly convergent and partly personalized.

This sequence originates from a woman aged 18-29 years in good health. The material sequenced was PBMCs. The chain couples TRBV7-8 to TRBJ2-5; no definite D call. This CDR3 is CASSLAPVSEETQYF. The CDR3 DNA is TGTGCCAGCAGCTTAGCCCCTGTGTCCGAAGAGACCCAGTACTTC.